This is a list of T cell receptor beta chains from one sample in a study of T cells after yellow fever vaccination. Using its own MiXCR run on the 5' RACE reads, TCRdb lists one record per CDR3 protein. The table has some 600,000 distinct CDR3 sequences, 9% to 15% seen once. The input for sequencing was PBMCs, taken on the day of the yellow fever booster vaccination. Receptors originate from a man between 25 and 39 years old who received the YFV17D yellow fever vaccine. CDR3s include the opening cysteine and the closing phenylalanine or tryptophan. D genes are given only for firm matches. Not every row has a clone size; where given, it reads once, few, many or a size class.

D gene: .
J gene: TRBJ2-2
CDR3 length: 16
clone size: .
V gene: TRBV3-1
CDR3 protein: CASSQSPAGFTGELFF
CDR3 DNA: TGTGCCAGCAGCCAAAGCCCAGCGGGCTTCACCGGGGAGCTGTTTTTT

D gene: .
J gene: TRBJ2-5
CDR3 length: 14
clone size: .
V gene: TRBV9
CDR3 protein: CASSLNLDGETQYF
CDR3 DNA: TGTGCCAGCAGCCTCAACTTGGACGGGGAGACCCAGTACTTC

D gene: .
J gene: TRBJ2-3
CDR3 length: 13
clone size: .
V gene: TRBV10-3
CDR3 protein: CAISDLATDTQYF
CDR3 DNA: TGTGCCATCAGTGATCTAGCAACAGATACGCAGTATTTT

D gene: .
J gene: TRBJ2-7
CDR3 length: 14
clone size: .
V gene: TRBV12-3/TRBV12-4
CDR3 protein: CASTHGPFPYEQYF
CDR3 DNA: TGTGCCAGCACCCACGGACCCTTCCCCTACGAGCAGTACTTC

D gene: TRBD1
J gene: TRBJ2-7
CDR3 length: 14
clone size: .
V gene: TRBV28
CDR3 protein: CASRGTGMGYEQYF
CDR3 DNA: TGTGCCAGCAGGGGGACAGGGATGGGATACGAGCAGTACTTC

D gene: TRBD1
J gene: TRBJ2-7
CDR3 length: 14
clone size: few
V gene: TRBV12-3/TRBV12-4
CDR3 protein: CASSLRDRAYEQYF
CDR3 DNA: TGTGCCAGCAGTTTAAGGGACAGAGCCTACGAGCAGTACTTC

D gene: .
J gene: TRBJ1-3
CDR3 length: 13
clone size: few
V gene: TRBV12-3/TRBV12-4
CDR3 protein: CASGKLSGNTIYF
CDR3 DNA: TGTGCCAGCGGCAAACTCTCTGGAAACACCATATATTTT

D gene: TRBD2
J gene: TRBJ2-1
CDR3 length: 16
clone size: few
V gene: TRBV5-1
CDR3 protein: CASSLVPAGGGNEQFF
CDR3 DNA: TGCGCCAGCAGCTTGGTGCCAGCGGGAGGGGGAAATGAGCAGTTCTTC

D gene: .
J gene: TRBJ2-3
CDR3 length: 16
clone size: few
V gene: TRBV7-6
CDR3 protein: CASSRERLPVTDTQYF
CDR3 DNA: TGTGCCAGCAGTCGAGAGAGGCTTCCAGTAACAGATACGCAGTATTTT

D gene: .
J gene: TRBJ2-7
CDR3 length: 14
clone size: few
V gene: TRBV6-1
CDR3 protein: CASGIGLPRPEQYF
CDR3 DNA: TGTGCCAGCGGAATTGGACTCCCCAGGCCCGAGCAGTACTTC

D gene: TRBD2
J gene: TRBJ2-1
CDR3 length: 16
clone size: few
V gene: TRBV6-2/TRBV6-3
CDR3 protein: CASSYSPGRAFNEQFF
CDR3 DNA: TGTGCCAGCAGTTACTCGCCCGGGAGGGCCTTCAATGAGCAGTTCTTC

D gene: .
J gene: TRBJ2-7
CDR3 length: 16
clone size: few
V gene: TRBV4-3
CDR3 protein: CASSQIEAGRIYEQYF
CDR3 DNA: TGCGCCAGCAGCCAGATCGAGGCAGGGCGAATCTACGAGCAGTACTTC

D gene: TRBD1
J gene: TRBJ2-5
CDR3 length: 13
clone size: few
V gene: TRBV5-1
CDR3 protein: CASSYGQGQTQYF
CDR3 DNA: TGCGCCAGCAGCTACGGACAGGGACAGACCCAGTACTTC

D gene: .
J gene: TRBJ2-4
CDR3 length: 14
clone size: few
V gene: TRBV20-1
CDR3 protein: CSATNRDKGNIQYF
CDR3 DNA: TGCAGTGCTACAAACCGGGACAAGGGGAACATTCAGTACTTC

D gene: .
J gene: TRBJ2-1
CDR3 length: 13
clone size: many
V gene: TRBV3-1
CDR3 protein: CASSQELADEQFF
CDR3 DNA: TGTGCCAGCAGCCAAGAATTGGCCGATGAGCAGTTCTTC

D gene: .
J gene: TRBJ2-1
CDR3 length: 15
clone size: many
V gene: TRBV10-3
CDR3 protein: CAISRFEGVRGEQFF
CDR3 DNA: TGTGCCATCAGCAGGTTTGAGGGAGTCCGAGGGGAGCAGTTCTTC

D gene: .
J gene: TRBJ2-7
CDR3 length: 14
clone size: .
V gene: TRBV5-1
CDR3 protein: CASTPSGGLYEQYF
CDR3 DNA: TGCGCCAGCACCCCGTCGGGCGGACTCTACGAGCAGTACTTC

D gene: TRBD2
J gene: TRBJ2-7
CDR3 length: 14
clone size: .
V gene: TRBV2
CDR3 protein: CATRGLVGGNEQYF
CDR3 DNA: TGTGCCACCCGCGGACTAGTAGGAGGGAACGAGCAGTACTTC

D gene: .
J gene: TRBJ2-1
CDR3 length: 14
clone size: many
V gene: TRBV20-1
CDR3 protein: CSARGGEQTNEQFF
CDR3 DNA: TGCAGTGCTAGAGGCGGTGAACAGACGAATGAGCAGTTCTTC

D gene: .
J gene: TRBJ2-1
CDR3 length: 13
clone size: few
V gene: TRBV18
CDR3 protein: CASSPLGVDSAFF
CDR3 DNA: TGTGCCAGCTCACCATTAGGTGTGGACAGCGCGTTCTTC

D gene: .
J gene: TRBJ2-6
CDR3 length: 19
clone size: few
V gene: TRBV20-1
CDR3 protein: CSARVSGGRDWSGANVLTF
CDR3 DNA: TGCAGTGCTAGAGTGTCAGGGGGTAGGGACTGGTCTGGGGCCAACGTCCTGACTTTC

D gene: TRBD2
J gene: TRBJ2-3
CDR3 length: 16
clone size: .
V gene: TRBV5-1
CDR3 protein: CASQGLAGAPTDTQYF
CDR3 DNA: TGCGCCAGCCAAGGACTAGCGGGAGCCCCCACAGATACGCAGTATTTT

D gene: TRBD2
J gene: TRBJ2-5
CDR3 length: 14
clone size: .
V gene: TRBV7-8
CDR3 protein: CASSNLGGEGTQYF
CDR3 DNA: TGTGCCAGCAGCAACCTCGGGGGGGAAGGGACCCAGTACTTC

D gene: TRBD2
J gene: TRBJ2-7
CDR3 length: 17
clone size: .
V gene: TRBV6-2/TRBV6-3
CDR3 protein: CASSSPLTGGSPYEQYF
CDR3 DNA: TGTGCCAGCAGTAGCCCTCTGACGGGAGGATCCCCCTACGAGCAGTACTTC

D gene: TRBD1
J gene: TRBJ2-1
CDR3 length: 16
clone size: many
V gene: TRBV4-3
CDR3 protein: CASSQDRTGSYNEQFF
CDR3 DNA: TGCGCCAGCAGCCAAGATCGGACAGGGAGTTACAATGAGCAGTTCTTC

D gene: .
J gene: TRBJ1-5
CDR3 length: 13
clone size: .
V gene: TRBV2
CDR3 protein: CASSERVPQPQHF
CDR3 DNA: TGTGCCAGCAGTGAAAGGGTACCTCAGCCCCAGCATTTT

D gene: TRBD1
J gene: TRBJ1-4
CDR3 length: 16
clone size: .
V gene: TRBV9
CDR3 protein: CASSVTTGAVNEKLFF
CDR3 DNA: TGTGCCAGCAGCGTGACTACAGGGGCCGTTAATGAAAAACTGTTTTTT

D gene: .
J gene: TRBJ2-1
CDR3 length: 15
clone size: many
V gene: TRBV7-9
CDR3 protein: CASSSTSRWSNEQFF
CDR3 DNA: TGTGCCAGCAGCTCAACTAGCCGTTGGTCCAATGAGCAGTTCTTC

D gene: TRBD1
J gene: TRBJ1-4
CDR3 length: 14
clone size: .
V gene: TRBV5-4
CDR3 protein: CASSLGTGDRKLFF
CDR3 DNA: TGTGCCAGCAGCCTAGGGACAGGGGATAGAAAACTGTTTTTT

D gene: .
J gene: TRBJ2-5
CDR3 length: 13
clone size: few
V gene: TRBV4-3
CDR3 protein: CASSQGRRETQYF
CDR3 DNA: TGCGCCAGCAGCCAAGGGAGGAGAGAGACCCAGTACTTC

D gene: .
J gene: TRBJ2-2
CDR3 length: 11
clone size: many
V gene: TRBV29-1
CDR3 protein: CSVEYTGELFF
CDR3 DNA: TGCAGCGTTGAGTATACCGGGGAGCTGTTTTTT

D gene: .
J gene: TRBJ1-3
CDR3 length: 13
clone size: few
V gene: TRBV12-3/TRBV12-4
CDR3 protein: CASSSDSGNTIYF
CDR3 DNA: TGTGCCAGCAGTTCGGACAGTGGAAACACCATATATTTT

D gene: .
J gene: TRBJ2-1
CDR3 length: 15
clone size: few
V gene: TRBV2
CDR3 protein: CASKRLVPPYNEQFF
CDR3 DNA: TGTGCCAGCAAACGACTAGTTCCCCCCTACAATGAGCAGTTCTTC

D gene: .
J gene: TRBJ2-2
CDR3 length: 13
clone size: .
V gene: TRBV20-1
CDR3 protein: CRLEGPNTGELFF
CDR3 DNA: TGCAGGCTAGAGGGACCAAACACCGGGGAGCTGTTTTTT

D gene: .
J gene: TRBJ2-1
CDR3 length: 16
clone size: .
V gene: TRBV20-1
CDR3 protein: CSAKPRGVVLYNEQFF
CDR3 DNA: TGCAGTGCCAAGCCACGTGGCGTAGTACTTTACAATGAGCAGTTCTTC

D gene: TRBD2
J gene: TRBJ2-1
CDR3 length: 15
clone size: few
V gene: TRBV2
CDR3 protein: CASSERTSGNGEQFF
CDR3 DNA: TGTGCCAGCAGTGAACGGACTAGCGGGAACGGTGAGCAGTTCTTC

D gene: TRBD1
J gene: TRBJ1-1
CDR3 length: 16
clone size: few
V gene: TRBV20-1
CDR3 protein: CSATQPGQALNTEAFF
CDR3 DNA: TGCAGTGCTACACAGCCGGGACAGGCTCTGAACACTGAAGCTTTCTTT